The rows below give T cell receptor beta chains drawn from one sample of a study of tumor-infiltrating lymphocytes in primary liver carcinoma. TCRdb itself ran the multiplex PCR reads through MiXCR, one entry per CDR3 protein. This table holds about 190,000 distinct CDR3 sequences, 85% found once. Specimen: tumor tissue from primary liver carcinoma. Receptors originate from a man aged 35-49 years with primary liver carcinoma and hepatitis B virus infection. Both conserved end residues are part of each CDR3. A D gene is named only where the DNA matches it firmly. Part of the rows lack a size; the others show once, few, many or a class for expanded clones.

>TRBD2|TRBJ2-3|few|TRBV29-1|14
TGTAGCGCTGAGGGTAGCGGGTGTGCAGATACACAGTATTTT
CSAEGSGCADTQYF
>TRBD1|TRBJ2-6|-|TRBV6-5|15
TGTGCCAGCAGATACAGGGGCTCTGGGGTCTACGTCCTGACTTTC
CASRYRGSGVYVLTF
>-|TRBJ2-7|-|TRBV7-8|13
TGTGCCAGCAGCTTGGCTTTCTACTACGAGCAGTACTTC
CASSLAFYYEQYF
>-|TRBJ1-5|-|TRBV5-6|15
TGTGCCAGTAGCCCCCAGATAGATAGCAATCAGCCCCAGCATTTT
CASSPQIDSNQPQHF
>TRBD2|TRBJ2-1|-|TRBV11-1|18
TGTGCCTGCAGCTTATACCGCTCCGTGGGAGGGCCCTACAATGAGCAGTTCTTC
CACSLYRSVGGPYNEQFF
>-|TRBJ2-7|-|TRBV5-4|14
TGTGCCAGCAGCGAGGCGGACTGGACCCCCGAGCACTACTTC
CASSEADWTPEHYF
>-|TRBJ1-1|-|TRBV4-3|13
TGCGCCAGCAACCAAGGGGGGAACACTGAAGCTCTCTTT
CASNQGGNTEALF
>TRBD1|TRBJ2-7|few|TRBV7-9|15
TGTGCCAGCAGCCGAACTGGGACAGGGGAGGACGAGCAGTACTTC
CASSRTGTGEDEQYF
>-|TRBJ1-1|many|TRBV5-1|13
TGCGCCAGCAGCTTGCGGGGGGGCACTGAAGCTTTCTTT
CASSLRGGTEAFF
>-|TRBJ1-1|-|TRBV4-3|14
TGTGCCAGCAGCCGGGGGGTAGAGAGCACTGAAGCATTCTTC
CASSRGVESTEAFF
>-|TRBJ2-7|-|TRBV29-1|16
TGCAGCGTCATGACATCTGGGACCGACACTCACTACGAGCAGTACTTC
CSVMTSGTDTHYEQYF
>-|TRBJ1-2|-|TRBV6-6|15
TGTGCCAATAGTCGTGGAATGGGCACTCAGTATGTCTATACCTTC
CANSRGMGTQYVYTF
>-|TRBJ1-6|-|TRBV28|13
TGTGCCAGCCGTAGCTGGGTGGAGTCACCCCTCCACTTT
CASRSWVESPLHF
>TRBD2|TRBJ2-1|-|TRBV4-3|17
TGCGCCACCAGCCAATTACATCAGCGGGAGCCCTACAATGAGCAGTTTTTC
CATSQLHQREPYNEQFF
>-|TRBJ2-7|-|TRBV6-1|15
TGTCCCAGCAGTGAAGCGCCGGGACCAGGATACGAGCAGTACTTC
CPSSEAPGPGYEQYF
>TRBD2|TRBJ2-4|-|TRBV11-1|17
TGTGCCAGCAGGTTTACCGGGATTAGCGGGACCAAAAACATTCAGTATTTC
CASRFTGISGTKNIQYF
>-|TRBJ2-5|-|TRBV11-1|12
TGTACCAGCAGCCAGCTGGGGAAGACCCAGTACTTC
CTSSQLGKTQYF
>-|TRBJ1-5|-|TRBV4-1|17
TGCGCCAGCAGCCAAGATTCGGGGACCGCCGTGAATCAGCCCCAGCATTTT
CASSQDSGTAVNQPQHF
>-|TRBJ2-1|once|TRBV29-1|15
TGCAGCGTTGGTCTTTCTAGGGCCAATACCAGTGAGCAGTTATTC
CSVGLSRANTSEQLF
>-|TRBJ1-4|many|TRBV12-3/TRBV12-4|15
TGTGCCAGCAGCCTCAACAGGGTGGGCGGTGAAAAACTGTTTTTT
CASSLNRVGGEKLFF
>-|TRBJ1-1|-|TRBV5-1|16
TGCGCCAGCAGCTTGGACGGCTGGACACCGAACGCTGAAGCTCTCTTT
CASSLDGWTPNAEALF
>-|TRBJ2-7|-|TRBV11-2|14
TGTGCCAGCACCCGAGGGTGTTCCACCTACGAGCAGTACTTC
CASTRGCSTYEQYF
>-|TRBJ2-2|-|TRBV6-4|15
TGTGCCAGCAGTGATTTGAATGAGGACACCGGGGAGCTGTCTTTT
CASSDLNEDTGELSF
>-|TRBJ1-1|-|TRBV19|13
TGTGCCAGTACTACCACCCACGGACAAGAAGCTTTCTTT
CASTTTHGQEAFF
>TRBD2|TRBJ2-7|-|TRBV9|18
TGTGCCAGCAGTGTAGGGACTAGCGGGAGGGATCGGACCTACGAGCAGTACTTC
CASSVGTSGRDRTYEQYF
>-|TRBJ2-1|-|TRBV10-1|15
TGCGCCAGCAGTGAGTCGGCAGGGCAATACAATGAGAAGTTTTTC
CASSESAGQYNEKFF
>-|TRBJ2-5|-|TRBV6-2/TRBV6-3|14
TGTACCAGCAGTTCCGGGGACTTTCAAGAGACCCACTACTTC
CTSSSGDFQETHYF
>-|TRBJ2-7|few|TRBV5-5|15
TGTGCCAGCAGTTTAGGCGGGACCACTCGCTACGACCAGTACTTC
CASSLGGTTRYDQYF
>TRBD1|TRBJ1-3|-|TRBV5-1|17
TGCGCCGGCAACTTGGAGAGCCAGGGGGGAGCAGGAAACACCATATATTTT
CAGNLESQGGAGNTIYF
>TRBD2|TRBJ2-7|-|TRBV20-1|17
TGCAGTGCTAGAGATTGGACCTTCGGGGGGAGGGGCTACGAGCAGTACTTC
CSARDWTFGGRGYEQYF
>TRBD2|TRBJ2-1|-|TRBV6-2/TRBV6-3|16
TGTGCCAGCAGCCGCAGCGGGGACGGACTCGACAATGAGCAGTTCTTC
CASSRSGDGLDNEQFF
>-|TRBJ2-7|-|TRBV20-1|14
TGCAGTGCTAGAGGAGGGGCGGACTCCTACGAGCAGTACTTC
CSARGGADSYEQYF
>-|TRBJ2-3|-|TRBV5-4|13
TGTGCCAGCAGCTCCCGACAGGCAGATACGCGGTTTTTT
CASSSRQADTRFF
>-|TRBJ1-1|-|TRBV29-1|15
TGCAGCGTTCTTCCGGGGTGGAGGATGAACACTGAAGATTTCTTT
CSVLPGWRMNTEDFF
>TRBD1|TRBJ2-3|-|TRBV6-9|16
TGTGCCAGCAGTTTAAACGGGACAGACACCACAGATAGGCAGTATTTT
CASSLNGTDTTDRQYF
>-|TRBJ2-6|-|TRBV11-2|15
TGTCCCACCCAGCGGCCGCGCTCTGGGGCCAACATCCTGACCTTC
CPTQRPRSGANILTF
>TRBD1|TRBJ1-1|once|TRBV4-2|15
TGTGACAGCAACCAAGAGGTGACAGGGGGCACTGAAGCTTTCTTT
CDSNQEVTGGTEAFF
>-|TRBJ2-1|few|TRBV11-1|14
TGTGCCAGCAATTTAGGCTCAGCTGACAATGAGCAGTTCTTC
CASNLGSADNEQFF
>-|TRBJ1-1|-|TRBV30|11
TGTGTCTGGACTAGGGACACTGAAGGTTTCTTT
CVWTRDTEGFF
>-|TRBJ1-1|-|TRBV6-2/TRBV6-3|13
TGCGCCAGCCGACTGACAGAAAACATTGAAGCTTTCTTT
CASRLTENIEAFF
>-|TRBJ2-1|-|TRBV12-3/TRBV12-4|14
TGTGCCAGCAAGGATACGAGCTCCTACAATGAGCATTTCTTC
CASKDTSSYNEHFF